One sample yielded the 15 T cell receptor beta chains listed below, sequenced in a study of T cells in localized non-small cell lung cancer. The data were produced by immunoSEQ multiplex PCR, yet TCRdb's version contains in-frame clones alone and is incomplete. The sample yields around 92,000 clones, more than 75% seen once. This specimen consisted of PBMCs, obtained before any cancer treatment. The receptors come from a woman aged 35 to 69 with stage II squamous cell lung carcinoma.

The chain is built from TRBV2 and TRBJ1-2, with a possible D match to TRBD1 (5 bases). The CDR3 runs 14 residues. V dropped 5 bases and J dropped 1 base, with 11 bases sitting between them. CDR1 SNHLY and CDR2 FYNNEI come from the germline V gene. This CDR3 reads CASSPGGVNYGYTF. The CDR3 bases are TGTGCCAGCAGTCCCGGGGGGGTTAACTATGGCTACACCTTC.

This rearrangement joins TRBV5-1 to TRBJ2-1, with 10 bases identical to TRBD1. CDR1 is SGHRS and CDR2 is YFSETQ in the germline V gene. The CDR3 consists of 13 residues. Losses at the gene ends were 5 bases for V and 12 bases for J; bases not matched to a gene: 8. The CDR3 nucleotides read TGCGCCAGCAGTTTGAGACAGGGGGCTGGGCAGTTCTTC. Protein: CASSLRQGAGQFF.

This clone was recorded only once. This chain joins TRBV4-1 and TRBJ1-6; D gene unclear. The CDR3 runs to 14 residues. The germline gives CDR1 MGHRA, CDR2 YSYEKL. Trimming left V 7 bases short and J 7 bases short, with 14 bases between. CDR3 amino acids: CASKSGLRNSPLHF. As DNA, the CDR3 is TGCGCCAGCAAGAGTGGACTGAGGAATTCACCCCTCCACTTT.

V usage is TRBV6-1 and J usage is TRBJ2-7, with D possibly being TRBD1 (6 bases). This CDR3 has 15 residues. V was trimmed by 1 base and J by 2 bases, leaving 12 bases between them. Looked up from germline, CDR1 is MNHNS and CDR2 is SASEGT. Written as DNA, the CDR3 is TGTGCCAGCAGTGAAGAACAGGGACGGACCTACGAGCAGTACTTC. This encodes CASSEEQGRTYEQYF.

The CDR3 DNA is TGTGCCAGCAGACCCGACAGGGGTAGGTCGGAGACCCAGTACTTC. It specifies CASRPDRGRSETQYF. This chain links TRBV6-5 with TRBJ2-5; 8 positions agree with TRBD1. CDR1 is MNHEY, CDR2 SVGAGI, per germline. V dropped 6 bases and J dropped 5; count of bases not matched to a gene: 11. CDR3 length: 15 amino acids.

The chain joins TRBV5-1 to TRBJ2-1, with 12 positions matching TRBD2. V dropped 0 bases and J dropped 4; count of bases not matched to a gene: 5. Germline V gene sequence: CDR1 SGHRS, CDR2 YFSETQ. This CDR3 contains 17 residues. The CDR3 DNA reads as TGCGCCAGCAGCTTGGGACTAGCGGGGGTGGAATACAATGAGCAGTTCTTC. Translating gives CASSLGLAGVEYNEQFF.

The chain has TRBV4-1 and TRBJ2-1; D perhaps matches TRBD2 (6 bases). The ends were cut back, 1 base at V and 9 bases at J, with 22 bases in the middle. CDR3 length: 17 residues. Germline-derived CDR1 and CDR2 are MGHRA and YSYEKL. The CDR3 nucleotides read TGCGCCAGCAGCCAAGTCGTCTTGGGACTTCCTCAGGGTGAGCAGTTCTTC. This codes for CASSQVVLGLPQGEQFF.

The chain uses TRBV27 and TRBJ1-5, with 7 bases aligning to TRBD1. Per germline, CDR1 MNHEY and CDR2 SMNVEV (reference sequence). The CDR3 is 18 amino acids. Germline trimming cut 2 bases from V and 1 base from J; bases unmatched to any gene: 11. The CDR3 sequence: CASSLKPGTEVSNQPQHF. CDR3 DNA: TGTGCCAGCAGTTTAAAGCCCGGGACAGAAGTAAGCAATCAGCCCCAGCATTTT.

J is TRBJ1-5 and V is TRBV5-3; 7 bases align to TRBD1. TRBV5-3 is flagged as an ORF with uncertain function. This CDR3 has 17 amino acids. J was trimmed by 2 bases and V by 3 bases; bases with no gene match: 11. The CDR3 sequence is CARSSPDRATCNQPQHF. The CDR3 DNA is TGTGCCAGAAGCTCCCCCGACAGGGCGACGTGCAATCAGCCCCAGCATTTT.

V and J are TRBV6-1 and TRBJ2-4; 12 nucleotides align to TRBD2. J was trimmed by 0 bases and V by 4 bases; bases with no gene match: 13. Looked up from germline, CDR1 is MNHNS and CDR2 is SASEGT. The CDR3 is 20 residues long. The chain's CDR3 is CASSALESASGGVAKNIQYF. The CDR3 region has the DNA TGTGCCAGCAGTGCACTTGAGTCGGCTAGCGGGGGGGTAGCCAAAAACATTCAGTACTTC.

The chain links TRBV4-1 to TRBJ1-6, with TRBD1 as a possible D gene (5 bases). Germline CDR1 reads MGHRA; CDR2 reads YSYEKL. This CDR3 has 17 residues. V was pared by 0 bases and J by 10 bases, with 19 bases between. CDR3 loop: CASSQDQAGRVSSPLHF. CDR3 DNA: TGCGCCAGCAGCCAAGATCAAGCAGGGCGCGTCTCATCACCCCTCCACTTT.

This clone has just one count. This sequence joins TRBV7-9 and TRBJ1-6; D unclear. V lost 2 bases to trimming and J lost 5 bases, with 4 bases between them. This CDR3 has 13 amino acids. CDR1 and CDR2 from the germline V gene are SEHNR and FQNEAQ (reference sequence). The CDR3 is CASSLQNNSPLHF. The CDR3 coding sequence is TGTGCCAGCAGCTTACAAAATAATTCACCCCTCCACTTT.

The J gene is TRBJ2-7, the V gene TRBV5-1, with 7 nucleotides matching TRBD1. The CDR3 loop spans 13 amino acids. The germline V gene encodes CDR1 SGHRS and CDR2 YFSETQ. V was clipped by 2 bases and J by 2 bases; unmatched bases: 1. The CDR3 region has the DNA TGCGCCAGCAGCTTTGACAGGGCCTACGAGCAGTACTTC. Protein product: CASSFDRAYEQYF.

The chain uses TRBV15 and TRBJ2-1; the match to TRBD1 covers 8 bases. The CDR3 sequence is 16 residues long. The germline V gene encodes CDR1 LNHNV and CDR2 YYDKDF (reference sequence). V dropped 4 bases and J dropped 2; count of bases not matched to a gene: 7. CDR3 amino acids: CATSNAQGAAYNEQFF. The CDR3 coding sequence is TGTGCCACCAGCAACGCCCAGGGGGCTGCCTACAATGAGCAGTTCTTC.

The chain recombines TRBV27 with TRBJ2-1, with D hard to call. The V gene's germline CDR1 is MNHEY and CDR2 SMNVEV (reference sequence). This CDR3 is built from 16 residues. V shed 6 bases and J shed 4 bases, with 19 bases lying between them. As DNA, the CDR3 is TGTGCCAGCAGCCCAGTCAACCCCACCGGTTACAATGAGCAGTTCTTC. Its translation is CASSPVNPTGYNEQFF.